Presented here are 10 T cell receptor beta chains from one specimen sequenced in a study of long-term antiretroviral therapy in people with HIV. They ran version v3.0 of the immunoSEQ assay at survey level. This table comes from immunoSEQ multiplex PCR, and its TCRdb copy is limited to in-frame clones, with some not included. This sample yields about 38,000 clones, of which 80% to 85% are seen a single time; roughly 5% belongs to the top ten. The sample here was unsorted PBMCs, taken 1.5 years after starting antiretroviral therapy. All receptors come from a young man with HIV.

This clone has more than one count but fewer than ten. The chain links TRBV28 to TRBJ1-2; 10 bases are a match to TRBD1. The CDR3 has 15 residues. Germline loops: CDR1 MDHEN, CDR2 SYDVKM. Trimming at V came to 6 bases and at J to 6 bases, leaving 10 bases not matched to a gene. The CDR3 sequence is CASSTPGQGVNGYTF. CDR3 sequence (DNA): TGTGCCAGCAGCACCCCCGGACAGGGGGTGAATGGCTACACCTTC.

The V call is TRBV27, the J call TRBJ2-1; 7 bases agree with TRBD1. The V gene end was trimmed by 6 bases and the J gene end by 0 bases; junction bases not matched to a gene: 2. CDR1 MNHEY and CDR2 SMNVEV come from the germline V gene (reference sequence). The CDR3 spans 14 residues. The CDR3 DNA reads TGTGCCAGCAGGGGACAGAGCTCCTACAATGAGCAGTTCTTC. This sequence encodes CASRGQSSYNEQFF.

The chain uses TRBV9 and TRBJ2-2; possibly TRBD1 or TRBD2 for D (6 bases each). The CDR3 has 16 residues. Germline CDR1 and CDR2: SGDLS and YYNGEE. The V end lost 4 bases, the J end lost 3 bases, and 16 bases lay between the germline ends. This chain's CDR3 is CASSPAGGPYTGELFF. CDR3 sequence (DNA): TGTGCCAGCAGCCCCGCCGGGGGCCCCTACACCGGGGAGCTGTTTTTT.

The chain employs TRBV5-5 and TRBJ1-6, with D possibly TRBD1 on 5 matching bases. CDR3 size: 17 residues. The germline V gene encodes CDR1 SGHKS and CDR2 YYEKEE (reference sequence). Trimming cost V 4 bases and J 3 bases, with 17 bases left between them. CDR3 in DNA: TGTGCCAGCAGCCCGGACCCCCAGGGAAACTATAATTCACCCCTCCACTTT. This sequence encodes CASSPDPQGNYNSPLHF.

The chain is built from TRBV11-2 and TRBJ2-7, with D unresolved. Germline CDR1 and CDR2: SGHAT and FQNNGV. Trimming left V 3 bases short and J 6 bases short, with 9 bases between. The CDR3 is made up of 12 amino acids. CDR3 in DNA: TGTGCCAGCAGCTTGGGCACCCTCGAGCAGTACTTC. It yields the protein CASSLGTLEQYF. The whole variable domain, remainder taken from reference TRBV11-2 and TRBJ2-7, is EAGVAQSPRYKIIEKRQSVAFWCNPISGHATLYWYQQILGQGPKLLIQFQNNGVVDDSQLPKDRFSAERLKGVDSTLKIQPAKLEDSAVYLCASSLGTLEQYFGPGTRLTVT.

The chain uses TRBV19 and TRBJ1-1; 7 positions match TRBD1. The CDR3 runs to 14 residues. After removal of 2 bases from V and 3 bases from J, the junction contained 3 bases not matched to a gene. Germline V gene sequence: CDR1 LNHDA, CDR2 SQIVND (reference sequence). CDR3 sequence (DNA): TGTGCCAGTAGTATAAAGGGGGCTGACACTGAAGCTTTCTTT. As protein: CASSIKGADTEAFF.

This chain joins TRBV18 and TRBJ1-3; a possible D gene is TRBD1 (5 bases). V was pared by 2 bases and J by 0 bases, with 11 bases between. This CDR3 comprises 16 residues. In germline, CDR1 is KGHSH, CDR2 LQKENI. For the CDR3, the DNA is TGTGCCAGCTCACCAAAACAGGTTCACTCTGGAAACACCATATATTTT. Encoded protein: CASSPKQVHSGNTIYF.

The gene calls are TRBV18 and TRBJ2-7; TRBD2 agrees at 7 bases. V dropped 3 bases and J dropped 6; count of bases not matched to a gene: 14. CDR3 length: 16 residues. Germline CDR1 is KGHSH and CDR2 is LQKENI. The CDR3 DNA follows: TGTGCCAGCTCACCCGACACAGCGGGTTCGGGGGGCGAGCAGTACTTC. Protein product: CASSPDTAGSGGEQYF.

V and J are TRBV18 and TRBJ2-5; D gene uncertain. CDR1 KGHSH and CDR2 LQKENI come from the germline V gene. The CDR3 has 14 residues. V lost 1 base, J lost 2 bases, and 8 bases lay in between. The CDR3 coding sequence is TGTGCCAGCTCACCACTAAGGCCTCAAGAGACCCAGTACTTC. It translates to CASSPLRPQETQYF.

The rearrangement links TRBV14 to TRBJ2-5; TRBD2 matches at 8 bases. J was trimmed by 4 bases and V by 1 base; bases with no gene match: 5. The CDR3 totals 15 residues. CDR1 and CDR2 (germline): SGHDN, FVKESK. The DNA of the CDR3 is TGTGCCAGCAGCCAAGCGGGGACTAGACCAGAGACCCAGTACTTC. Translating gives CASSQAGTRPETQYF. The variable domain in full, with the rest retrieved from reference TRBV14 and TRBJ2-5, is EAGVTQFPSHSVIEKGQTVTLRCDPISGHDNLYWYRRVMGKEIKFLLHFVKESKQDESGMPNNRFLAERTGGTYSTLKVQPAELEDSGVYFCASSQAGTRPETQYFGPGTRLLVL.